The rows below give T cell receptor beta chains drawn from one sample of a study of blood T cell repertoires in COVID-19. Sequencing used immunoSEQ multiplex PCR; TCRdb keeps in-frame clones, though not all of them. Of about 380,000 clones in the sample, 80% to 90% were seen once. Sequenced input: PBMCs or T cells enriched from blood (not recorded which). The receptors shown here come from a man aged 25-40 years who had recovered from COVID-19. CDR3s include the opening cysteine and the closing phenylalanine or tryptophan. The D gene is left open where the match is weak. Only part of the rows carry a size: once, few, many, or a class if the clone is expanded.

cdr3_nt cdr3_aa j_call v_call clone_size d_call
TGCGCCAGCAGCCAAGGACAGGGTGAATATAATTCACCCCTCCACTTT CASSQGQGEYNSPLHF TRBJ1-6 TRBV4-1 few TRBD1
TGTGCCAGCTCGCGAAACCGGGACATCCATTTCAATGAGCAGTTCTTC CASSRNRDIHFNEQFF TRBJ2-1 TRBV18 - -
TGTGCCAGTAGTATAGTTTGGACAGCGGACAATCAGCCCCAGCATTTT CASSIVWTADNQPQHF TRBJ1-5 TRBV19 - -
TGTGCCAGCAGTTCGGCGGGGAAAACTGAAGCTTTCTTT CASSSAGKTEAFF TRBJ1-1 TRBV27 once -
TGTGCCAGTAGTATAACTCCAGGGGGCGATTATGGCTACACCTTC CASSITPGGDYGYTF TRBJ1-2 TRBV19 - TRBD1
TGTGCCAGCAGCTTGGGTCGCAGGGCCCTTAACTATGGCTACACCTTC CASSLGRRALNYGYTF TRBJ1-2 TRBV5-6 - -
TGTGCCAGCAGCTCCGGGACAGGGTCTAAGGAGCAGTACTTC CASSSGTGSKEQYF TRBJ2-7 TRBV7-9 - TRBD1
TGTGCCAGCAGCTTAGGGAGGAACACTGAAGCTTTCTTT CASSLGRNTEAFF TRBJ1-1 TRBV7-8 - -
TGTGCCAGCGGATTCCACAGGGGGTATGGCTACACCTTC CASGFHRGYGYTF TRBJ1-2 TRBV7-2 - TRBD1
TGTGCCAGCAGCTTAGCGCAAGGACAAGAAGCTTTCTTT CASSLAQGQEAFF TRBJ1-1 TRBV7-6 once -
TGCGCCAGCAGACTGGACACTAACTATGGCTACACCTTC CASRLDTNYGYTF TRBJ1-2 TRBV5-1 - -
TGTGCCTGGAGTCCACAGGCCCCTGAAGCTTTCTTT CAWSPQAPEAFF TRBJ1-1 TRBV30 - -
TGTGCCAGCAGTTCTCCGGGGGAAGCTTTCTTT CASSSPGEAFF TRBJ1-1 TRBV27 - -
TGTGCCAGCAGCTTAGATAGGACAGCTACTGGAAACACCATATATTTT CASSLDRTATGNTIYF TRBJ1-3 TRBV11-2 - -
TGTGCCAGCAGCCGTACTGGCGGGGTGTACAATGAGCAGTTCTTC CASSRTGGVYNEQFF TRBJ2-1 TRBV5-4 - -
TGTGCCAGCAGTTTTTTGGGACAGGGATATGATAATTCACCCCTCCACTTT CASSFLGQGYDNSPLHF TRBJ1-6 TRBV27 - TRBD1
TGTGCCATCAGTGAGTCACAGAACACTGAAGCTTTCTTT CAISESQNTEAFF TRBJ1-1 TRBV10-3 - -
TGTGCCAGCTGTCCAGATCAGCCCCAGCATTTT CASCPDQPQHF TRBJ1-5 TRBV7-2 - -
TGCGCCGGGACAGGGGACACCGGGGAGCTGTTTTTT CAGTGDTGELFF TRBJ2-2 TRBV10-2 - TRBD1
TGTGCCAGCAGCCCCAGGGTGGATGAGCAGTTCTTC CASSPRVDEQFF TRBJ2-1 TRBV7-2 - -
TGTGCCAGCAGCCAACGAGCCTCCTACGAGCAGTACTTC CASSQRASYEQYF TRBJ2-7 TRBV3-1/TRBV3-2 - -
TGTGCCAGTAGTATGGGAGGCGGGATGGTGAATGAGCAGTTCTTC CASSMGGGMVNEQFF TRBJ2-1 TRBV19 - -
TGTGCCAGCAGACTAGAGACGCAAGAGACCCAGTACTTC CASRLETQETQYF TRBJ2-5 TRBV12-3/TRBV12-4 - -
TGTGCCGGGAGAGGGCTAGCGGACAACAATGAGCAGTTCTTC CAGRGLADNNEQFF TRBJ2-1 TRBV30 - TRBD2
TGCGCCAGCAGCCCTACAGGGGGCCGTGAAAAACTGTTTTTT CASSPTGGREKLFF TRBJ1-4 TRBV5-1 - TRBD1
TGCGCCAGCAGCCGGGACAACCCCGTCGGTGAGCAGTTCTTC CASSRDNPVGEQFF TRBJ2-1 TRBV10-1 - -
TGTGCCAGCAGCCCGCGGACAGGGATCGGCACCTACGAGCAGTACTTC CASSPRTGIGTYEQYF TRBJ2-7 TRBV5-5 - TRBD1
TGCAGCGTTGCCGGACACCTAAACACTGAAGCTTTCTTT CSVAGHLNTEAFF TRBJ1-1 TRBV29-1 few -
TGTGCCAGCAGCGTAGGGACATTAACCAATTCACCCCTCCACTTT CASSVGTLTNSPLHF TRBJ1-6 TRBV9 - -
TGCGCCAGCAGCCCAGGATTCGGCAGTCAGCCCCAGCATTTT CASSPGFGSQPQHF TRBJ1-5 TRBV5-1 - -
TGCGCCAGCAGCTTGGGCCCACTAGCGGGCCAAGAGACCCAGTACTTC CASSLGPLAGQETQYF TRBJ2-5 TRBV5-1 - TRBD2
TGTGCCAGCAGCCCGGCTGGGGAGGTGGTCTTATATGGCTACACCTTC CASSPAGEVVLYGYTF TRBJ1-2 TRBV9 - -
TGTGCCAGCAGCTTACAGGGTCCGAACACTGAAGCTTTCTTT CASSLQGPNTEAFF TRBJ1-1 TRBV5-4 - -
TGTGCTAGTGGTTTGGGCGGGGGATCCACAGATACGCAGTATTTT CASGLGGGSTDTQYF TRBJ2-3 TRBV12-5 - TRBD2
TGTGCCAGCAGCGCCCTAGCGGGGGGCCTTTACAATGAGCAGTTCTTC CASSALAGGLYNEQFF TRBJ2-1 TRBV7-9 - TRBD2
TGTGCCAGCAGCTTTCGGCAGGGTAATTCACCCCTCCACTTT CASSFRQGNSPLHF TRBJ1-6 TRBV5-8 - -
TGTGCCAGCAGCGTAGGAAGGGGAGATACGCAGTATTTT CASSVGRGDTQYF TRBJ2-3 TRBV9 - -
TGCAGTGCTAGTGGGACTGGTGCTAGCACAGATACGCAGTATTTT CSASGTGASTDTQYF TRBJ2-3 TRBV20-1 - -
TGTGCCAGCAGTTACACCTACCGGGACAGGGAGTTCTTC CASSYTYRDREFF TRBJ2-1 TRBV6-2/TRBV6-3 - TRBD1
TGTGCCTTCCGTCCGGGACTTTCCAATGAGCAGTTCTTC CAFRPGLSNEQFF TRBJ2-1 TRBV30 - -
TGTGCCAGCAGTGAACCTCCGACAGGCCGAACCTACGAGCAGTACTTC CASSEPPTGRTYEQYF TRBJ2-7 TRBV2 - -
TGTGCCAGCAGCTTAGGCACCCGGTCGAATGGCTACACCTTC CASSLGTRSNGYTF TRBJ1-2 TRBV11-2 - -